The 16 T cell receptor beta chains given below trace back to one sample, sequenced in a study of shared clonotypes between healthy human individuals. Measured with immunoSEQ multiplex PCR; TCRdb has only the in-frame clones, and not every one. The sample lists some 680,000 clones, around four fifths occurring once. Sample: memory CD4+ T cells sorted from blood. Subset described: CD45RA-negative fraction. The receptor set was obtained from a woman in her twenties or thirties in good health.

This rearrangement joins TRBV28 to TRBJ2-7; 12 bases are a match to TRBD2. J was trimmed by 0 bases and V by 5 bases; bases with no gene match: 2. CDR3 length equals 15 residues. Germline-derived CDR1 and CDR2 are MDHEN and SYDVKM. CDR3: CASSRTSGVSYEQYF. The CDR3 DNA reads TGTGCCAGCAGTCGGACTAGCGGGGTCTCCTACGAGCAGTACTTC.

The table lists this clone with a few counts. The gene calls are TRBV28 and TRBJ2-1; 9 bases are shared with TRBD2. The CDR3 is 17 amino acids. Germline V gene lookup returns CDR1 MDHEN and CDR2 SYDVKM. The ends lost 5 bases at V and 4 bases at J; junction bases unmatched: 12. For the CDR3, the DNA is TGTGCCAGCAGTCCCGGTACGGGGCGGGGGGGATACAATGAGCAGTTCTTC. Translated, it gives CASSPGTGRGGYNEQFF. Supplemented by reference TRBV28 and TRBJ2-1, the full variable domain reads DVKVTQSSRYLVKRTGEKVFLECVQDMDHENMFWYRQDPGLGLRLIYFSYDVKMKEKGDIPEGYSVSREKKERFSLILESASTNQTSMYLCASSPGTGRGGYNEQFFGPGTRLTVL.

The J gene is TRBJ2-1, the V gene TRBV10-3, with a possible D match to TRBD2 (6 bases). Trimming took off 6 bases at V and 0 bases at J, with 15 bases between the two ends. The CDR3 loop spans 16 amino acids. The germline V gene has CDR1 ENHRY and CDR2 SYGVKD. The CDR3 DNA reads as TGTGCCATCAGCAGAACAAGGGACTCCTCCTACAATGAGCAGTTCTTC. This sequence encodes CAISRTRDSSYNEQFF.

The V and J genes are TRBV18 and TRBJ1-3, with no clear D. There are 15 residues in the CDR3. V was shortened by 1 base and J by 2 bases, with 9 bases between the two germline ends. Germline CDR1 KGHSH, CDR2 LQKENI. CDR3 sequence reads: CASSPLLATGNTIYF. DNA for the CDR3: TGTGCCAGCTCACCACTTTTGGCTACTGGAAACACCATATATTTT.

The chain uses TRBV28 and TRBJ2-1, with D uncertain. The V end lost 3 bases, the J end lost 3 bases, and 6 bases lay between the germline ends. CDR3 length: 13 residues. Germline V lookup: CDR1 MDHEN, CDR2 SYDVKM. As DNA, the CDR3 is TGTGCCAGCAGTTTTAGGGACTACAATGAGCAGTTCTTC. It encodes CASSFRDYNEQFF.

The J gene is TRBJ1-4, the V gene TRBV5-8; D might be TRBD1 (6 bases). V was pared by 3 bases and J by 4 bases, with 16 bases between. The germline V gene encodes CDR1 SGHTS and CDR2 YDEGEE. The CDR3 totals 16 residues. The CDR3 reads CASSSGRGALNEKLFF. In DNA, the CDR3 is TGTGCCAGCAGCTCCGGAAGGGGGGCGCTTAATGAAAAACTGTTTTTT.

Worth noting for this clone: Other nucleotide sequences from this sample produce the same CDR3. The rearrangement uses TRBV9 and TRBJ2-3; D may be TRBD2 (5 bases). V shed 0 bases and J shed 0 bases, with 11 bases lying between them. Germline V lookup: CDR1 SGDLS, CDR2 YYNGEE. This CDR3 region has 16 residues. The CDR3 reads CASSVGAGTSTDTQYF. CDR3 nucleotides: TGTGCCAGCAGCGTAGGGGCGGGTACTAGCACAGATACGCAGTATTTT.

The V call is TRBV10-1, the J call TRBJ2-2, with D possibly matching TRBD1 (5 bases). Germline V CDR1 and CDR2: WNHNN, SYGVQD (reference sequence). V was clipped by 5 bases and J by 1 base, with 8 bases between them. This CDR3 contains 14 residues. The CDR3, as DNA: TGCGCCAGCAGTTGGGGCGGGAACACCGGGGAGCTGTTTTTT. It translates to CASSWGGNTGELFF.

This CDR3 is CASSLGLIGGETQYF. The CDR3 nucleotides are TGTGCCAGCAGCTTGGGCCTAATCGGGGGGGAGACCCAGTACTTC. The V and J genes are TRBV28 and TRBJ2-5; 7 bases map to TRBD2. This CDR3 region has 15 residues. V dropped 6 bases and J dropped 5; count of bases not matched to a gene: 12. From germline, CDR1 is MDHEN and CDR2 SYDVKM. Full variable domain (remainder filled in from reference TRBV28 and TRBJ2-5): DVKVTQSSRYLVKRTGEKVFLECVQDMDHENMFWYRQDPGLGLRLIYFSYDVKMKEKGDIPEGYSVSREKKERFSLILESASTNQTSMYLCASSLGLIGGETQYFGPGTRLLVL.

CDR3: CARSLGQGEDVGQPQHF. For the CDR3, the DNA is TGTGCCAGAAGCTTGGGACAGGGGGAGGATGTAGGTCAGCCCCAGCATTTT. This chain joins TRBV5-3 and TRBJ1-5; 9 bases align to TRBD1. TRBV5-3 is identified as an open reading frame with a role that is uncertain. The V gene end was trimmed by 0 bases and the J gene end by 6 bases; junction bases not matched to a gene: 10. The CDR3 is 17 residues long.

V is TRBV12-5 and J is TRBJ2-1; TRBD2 aligns across 9 bases. The length of the CDR3 is 18 residues. V shed 1 base and J 6 bases; nucleotides not matched to a gene: 13. The germline CDR1 and CDR2 sequences are LGHNT and FRNRAP. The CDR3 spells CASGLGVSSSGISNEQFF. CDR3 DNA: TGTGCTAGTGGTTTGGGAGTCTCGTCTAGCGGGATTAGCAATGAGCAGTTCTTC.

CDR3 DNA sequence: TGTGCCAGCAGCTTAGTGGCAGGGTGGGCTGAAAAACTGTTTTTT. It encodes CASSLVAGWAEKLFF. The chain links TRBV7-2 to TRBJ1-4; D might be TRBD1 (5 bases). The CDR3 runs 15 residues. The germline V gene encodes CDR1 SGHTA and CDR2 FQGNSA. The V gene lost 1 base and the J gene lost 7 bases, with 13 bases spanning the gap.

The CDR3 loop reads CASRPHTGMGTEAFF. The CDR3 nucleotides read TGTGCCAGCAGACCTCATACAGGGATGGGGACTGAAGCTTTCTTT. The J gene is TRBJ1-1, the V gene TRBV6-1; D is perhaps TRBD1 (6 bases). Germline CDR1 MNHNS, CDR2 SASEGT. The CDR3 is 15 residues long. The V and J ends lost 6 bases and 5 bases respectively, with 19 bases between them.

The chain uses TRBV7-2 and TRBJ2-7; TRBD2 is a possible D gene (5 bases). The V gene's germline CDR1 is SGHTA and CDR2 FQGNSA. V was cut by 3 bases and J by 0 bases, with 12 bases left in between. The CDR3 loop spans 15 amino acids. Here the CDR3 reads CASSLDSTSSYEQYF. CDR3 DNA: TGTGCCAGCAGCTTGGACTCAACTAGCTCCTACGAGCAGTACTTC.

The gene calls are TRBV5-1 and TRBJ2-2; no clear D gene. There are 13 residues in the CDR3. V dropped 3 bases and J dropped 2 bases, with 5 bases sitting between them. CDR1 is SGHRS and CDR2 is YFSETQ in the germline V gene. The CDR3 loop reads CASSWDNTGELFF. The CDR3 nucleotides read TGCGCCAGCAGCTGGGATAACACCGGGGAGCTGTTTTTT.

The rearrangement uses TRBV2 and TRBJ1-5; D not resolved. Germline-derived CDR1 and CDR2 are SNHLY and FYNNEI. The ends were cut back, 3 bases at V and 3 bases at J, with 6 bases in the middle. CDR3 length equals 13 residues. The CDR3 nucleotides read TGTGCCAGCAGTGAGCGGCTCAATCAGCCCCAGCATTTT. It encodes CASSERLNQPQHF.